This entry is about one TCR beta chain. The antigen is not known. The data belong to a study of CD8 T cells in Susac syndrome. Study-wide points: A relatively small number of individuals underwent TCR sequencing and HLA analysis.

Germline CDR1 reads ENHRY; CDR2 reads SYGVKD. V trimming: 3 bases; J trimming: 4 bases; junction bases outside the gene matches: 4. The CDR3 has 15 amino acids. It was with random hexamers that roughly 0.45 to 1 ug RNA was reverse transcribed. Coverage of TCR beta CDR3 amplification by immunoSEQ multiplex PCR extended to 54 Vbeta and 13 Jbeta. TCRdb reprocessed the immunoSEQ multiplex PCR reads with MiXCR, giving one entry per CDR3 protein. Of around 300,000 distinct CDR3 sequences listed, 89% are singletons. The chain carries TRBV10-3 and TRBJ2-3, with TRBD1 matching 10 bases. The sequence derives from a human donor with multiple sclerosis. The sample taken for sequencing was CD8+ T cells from PBMCs. CDR3 in DNA: TGTGCCATCAGTGATAGTGGACAGGGGGCAGATACGCAGTATTTT. Translated: CAISDSGQGADTQYF.